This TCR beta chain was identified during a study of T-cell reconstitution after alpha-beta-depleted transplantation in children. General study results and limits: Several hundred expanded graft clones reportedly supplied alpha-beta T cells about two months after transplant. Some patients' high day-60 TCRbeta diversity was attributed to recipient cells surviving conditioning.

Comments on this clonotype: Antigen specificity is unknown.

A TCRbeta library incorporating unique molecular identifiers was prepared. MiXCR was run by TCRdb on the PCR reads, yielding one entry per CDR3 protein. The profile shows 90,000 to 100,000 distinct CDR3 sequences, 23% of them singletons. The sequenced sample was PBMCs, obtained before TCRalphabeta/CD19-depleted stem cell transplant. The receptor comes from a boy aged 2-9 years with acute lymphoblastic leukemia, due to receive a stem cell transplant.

The CDR3 region is CASSKTRQYNTGELFF. The CDR3 DNA is TGTGCCAGCAGTAAGACTAGGCAGTACAACACCGGGGAGCTGTTTTTT. The V gene is TRBV2, the J gene TRBJ2-2; D possibly corresponds to TRBD2 (6 bases). CDR1 and CDR2 (germline): SNHLY, FYNNEI. Between the trimmed V and J ends, which lost 5 bases and 2 bases, there was a span of 15 bases. The CDR3 has 16 residues.